This entry lists 30 T cell receptor beta chains sequenced from one sample in a study of blood T cells in healthy people across ages (dated by TCRdb to the mid-2010s). Library preparation was by 5' RACE. The sequencing machine was an Illumina HiSeq 2500. A second PCR of about 7 to 12 cycles was run with a J-beta primer mix and a sample-barcoded 5' primer. TCRdb passed the public sequencing reads through fastp at Q25 and MiXCR, retaining productive beta sequences. All rows with the same CDR3 protein become a single entry with the most common DNA and genes. This sample holds about 1.4 million distinct CDR3 sequences; 59% were observed only once. Jointly, the top ten make up more than 6% of the sample. Sequences were obtained from blood. These receptors originate from a man between 18 and 35 years old in good health.

The chain couples TRBV20-1 to TRBJ2-1; the D is unclear. The V end was cut by 3 bases, the J end by 0 bases, with 9 bases between. Germline V CDR1 and CDR2: DFQATT, SNEGSKA (reference sequence). This CDR3 region has 14 residues. CDR3 bases: TGCAGTGCTAGCGACGGAAGCTCCTACAATGAGCAGTTCTTC. Translation gives CSASDGSSYNEQFF.

This clonotype was observed a handful of times. V and J are TRBV15 and TRBJ2-3, with D maybe TRBD2 (5 bases). Germline assignment: CDR1 LNHNV and CDR2 YYDKDF (reference sequence). CDR3 length: 15 residues. V was trimmed by 5 bases and J by 8 bases, leaving 20 bases between them. This CDR3 reads CATSDGAPSEGTQYF. CDR3 nucleotide sequence: TGTGCCACCAGCGATGGCGCTCCCAGTGAGGGTACGCAGTATTTT.

This chain uses TRBV3-1 with TRBJ2-4; 8 bases are a match to TRBD2. Losses at the gene ends were 2 bases for V and 4 bases for J; bases not matched to a gene: 4. The CDR3 sequence is 15 residues long. Germline-derived CDR1 and CDR2 are LGHDT and YNNKEL (reference sequence). The CDR3 spells CASSQPGGKKNIQYF. CDR3 DNA sequence: TGTGCCAGCAGCCAACCGGGGGGGAAGAAAAACATTCAGTACTTC.

V gene TRBV5-1 combines with J gene TRBJ2-7; D is unclear. Germline values: CDR1 SGHRS, CDR2 YFSETQ. The V gene lost 4 bases and the J gene lost 7 bases, with 9 bases spanning the gap. There are 11 residues in the CDR3. The DNA of the CDR3 is TGCGCCAGCAGCCGCCATGATGAGCAGTACTTC. This translates into CASSRHDEQYF.

This sequence joins TRBV9 and TRBJ2-7; the match to TRBD2 covers 10 bases. Germline V gene sequence: CDR1 SGDLS, CDR2 YYNGEE. V lost 4 bases, J lost 2 bases, and 12 bases stayed unmatched. The CDR3 is 17 residues long. This CDR3 reads CASSLQAGTSVTYEQYF. The CDR3 coding sequence is TGTGCCAGCAGCCTACAGGCCGGGACTAGCGTGACCTACGAGCAGTACTTC.

This chain uses TRBV29-1 with TRBJ2-7; a weak D match, TRBD1 (5 bases). The germline V gene encodes CDR1 SQVTM and CDR2 ANQGSEA. The V end lost 8 bases, the J end lost 3 bases, and 11 bases lay between the germline ends. This CDR3 has 11 residues. CDR3 sequence reads: CSCFTGYEQYF. CDR3 DNA sequence: TGCAGCTGTTTCACAGGCTACGAGCAGTACTTC.

The chain couples TRBV3-1 to TRBJ1-1; weak D call: TRBD1 (6 bases). CDR1 is LGHDT and CDR2 is YNNKEL in the germline V gene (reference sequence). Between the trimmed V and J ends, which lost 5 bases and 1 base, there was a span of 11 bases. The CDR3 runs 14 residues. CDR3 nucleotide sequence: TGTGCCAGCAGCTTTCAGGGGAGGAACACTGAAGCTTTCTTT. Amino acid sequence: CASSFQGRNTEAFF.

V gene TRBV7-9 combines with J gene TRBJ2-2; D remains ambiguous. The CDR3 loop spans 15 amino acids. V was shortened by 0 bases and J by 6 bases, with 11 bases between the two germline ends. Per the germline V gene, CDR1 is SEHNR and CDR2 is FQNEAQ (reference sequence). CDR3 loop: CASSLAIQGSGELFF. The CDR3, as DNA: TGTGCCAGCAGCTTAGCCATTCAAGGGTCCGGGGAGCTGTTTTTT. The full variable domain, rest sourced from reference TRBV7-9 and TRBJ2-2, is DTGVSQNPRHKITKRGQNVTFRCDPISEHNRLYWYRQTLGQGPEFLTYFQNEAQLEKSRLLSDRFSAERPKGSFSTLEIQRTEQGDSAMYLCASSLAIQGSGELFFGEGSRLTVL.

There are a few counts of this clonotype. The V call is TRBV7-9, the J call TRBJ2-4, with 10 positions matching TRBD1. The J call is in doubt because the DNA end fits TRBJ2-7 better. Germline V gives CDR1 SEHNR, CDR2 FQNEAQ (reference sequence). The CDR3 covers 15 residues. In nucleotides, the CDR3 is TGTGCCAGCAGCTACCGGGACAGGGGTATCCACGAGCAGTACTTC. It is translated as CASSYRDRGIHEQYF.

The gene calls are TRBV7-2 and TRBJ2-1; D perhaps matches TRBD2 (5 bases). Germline V gene sequence: CDR1 SGHTA, CDR2 FQGNSA. V was cut by 5 bases and J by 6 bases, with 17 bases left in between. The CDR3 totals 15 residues. Written as DNA, the CDR3 is TGTGCCAGCAGCCCTCCCTTTAGCGCAACCAATGAGCAGTTCTTC. Translated: CASSPPFSATNEQFF.

The V call is TRBV14, the J call TRBJ2-7; D remains unclear. The CDR3 totals 12 residues. Germline assignment: CDR1 SGHDN and CDR2 FVKESK. V lost 5 bases and J 2 bases, leaving 7 bases between the germline ends. Written as DNA, the CDR3 is TGTGCCAGCAGCGCCACACCCTACGAGCAGTACTTC. Translation: CASSATPYEQYF.

This clonotype was found once. The CDR3 loop reads CASSLERDRGLNEQFF. DNA for the CDR3: TGTGCCAGCAGCTTAGAAAGGGACAGGGGGCTCAATGAGCAGTTCTTC. This chain connects TRBV11-2 to TRBJ2-1; 12 bases match TRBD1. The length of the CDR3 is 16 residues. Trimming removed 0 bases from V and 6 bases from J; junction bases left unmatched: 3. CDR1 and CDR2 from the germline V gene are SGHAT and FQNNGV.

V is TRBV25-1 and J is TRBJ2-1, with 8 bases that match TRBD2. Germline CDR1 MGHDK, CDR2 SYGVNS. The CDR3 has 12 residues. After removal of 6 bases from V and 8 bases from J, the junction contained 3 bases not matched to a gene. The chain's CDR3 is CASSILADEQFF. CDR3 sequence (DNA): TGTGCCAGCAGCATACTAGCGGATGAGCAGTTCTTC.

The V call is TRBV15, the J call TRBJ1-2, with TRBD1 identical over 9 bases. Trimming cost V 5 bases and J 8 bases; bases outside gene matches: 15. The CDR3 spans 16 residues. Germline assignment: CDR1 LNHNV and CDR2 YYDKDF (reference sequence). The CDR3: CATSATGIGTGQGYTF. CDR3 nucleotides: TGTGCCACCAGCGCAACCGGGATCGGGACAGGGCAAGGCTACACCTTC.

In its sample, this clonotype was seen once. The chain links TRBV20-1 to TRBJ1-1, with TRBD1 matching 11 bases. The CDR3 contains 18 residues. With 0 bases clipped from V and 8 bases from J, the junction kept 17 bases outside the gene matches. Germline-derived CDR1 and CDR2 are DFQATT and SNEGSKA (reference sequence). The CDR3 nucleotides are TGCAGTGCTAGAGAGGGGAGGTACGGGACAGGGGGTAAAAGGGAAGCTTTCTTT. Its translation: CSAREGRYGTGGKREAFF.

In nucleotides, the CDR3 is TGTGCCAGCAGTTGGACTCCAAATTACGAGCAGTACTTC. It specifies CASSWTPNYEQYF. V and J are TRBV27 and TRBJ2-7, with D maybe TRBD2 (5 bases). From germline, CDR1 is MNHEY and CDR2 SMNVEV (reference sequence). V was trimmed by 4 bases and J by 4 bases, leaving 11 bases between them. The CDR3 runs 13 residues.

This clonotype was recorded at least ten times. V and J are TRBV6-6 and TRBJ2-1; D gene ambiguous. Germline CDR1 MNHNY, CDR2 SVGAGI (reference sequence). The CDR3 extends over 15 amino acids. V was pared by 6 bases and J by 0 bases, with 12 bases between. CDR3 amino acids: CASRADGSSYNEQFF. The CDR3 nucleotides are TGTGCCAGCAGGGCGGACGGAAGCTCCTACAATGAGCAGTTCTTC.

This clonotype occurred once. The CDR3 is CASSGGQGGDQPQHF. CDR3 DNA: TGTGCCAGCAGTGGGGGACAGGGAGGTGATCAGCCCCAGCATTTT. The V gene is TRBV12-3 or TRBV12-4, the J gene TRBJ1-5; 9 bases map to TRBD1. The length of the CDR3 is 15 residues. V lost 5 bases to trimming and J lost 5 bases; unmatched junction nucleotides: 7.

The genes are TRBV9 and TRBJ2-3; tentative D call: TRBD2 (6 bases). Germline V lookup: CDR1 SGDLS, CDR2 YYNGEE. The germline V and J ends were trimmed by 0 bases and 4 bases, with 12 bases remaining between them. The CDR3 has 15 residues. The CDR3 DNA follows: TGTGCCAGCAGCGTAGAAGCGGGTTCGGCAGATACGCAGTATTTT. It yields the protein CASSVEAGSADTQYF.

The chain is built from TRBV5-1 and TRBJ1-4, with TRBD1 as a possible D gene (5 bases). Looked up from germline, CDR1 is SGHRS and CDR2 is YFSETQ. The CDR3 sequence is 16 residues long. The V end was cut by 0 bases, the J end by 0 bases, with 9 bases between. The chain's CDR3 is CASSLVVGATNEKLFF. CDR3 nucleotides: TGCGCCAGCAGCTTGGTTGTGGGGGCAACTAATGAAAAACTGTTTTTT.

This chain uses TRBV27 with TRBJ1-4; D is unclear. Germline V gene data show CDR1 as MNHEY and CDR2 as SMNVEV (reference sequence). This CDR3 comprises 13 residues. V lost 6 bases, J lost 8 bases, and 13 bases lay in between. The CDR3 sequence: CASSQFISEKLFF. The CDR3 DNA reads TGTGCCAGCAGCCAGTTTATTAGCGAAAAACTGTTTTTT.

This sequence joins TRBV5-1 and TRBJ2-4; D gene unclear. The DNA end is more similar to TRBJ2-7, so the J call may be wrong. The CDR3 extends over 14 amino acids. Germline CDR1 SGHRS, CDR2 YFSETQ. Written as DNA, the CDR3 is TGCGCCAGCAGCTTGATCATCCAAACGGACGAGCAGTACTTC. Protein: CASSLIIQTDEQYF.

This sequence joins TRBV7-2 and TRBJ1-2; D unresolved. The germline CDR1 and CDR2 sequences are SGHTA and FQGNSA. This CDR3 is 13 amino acids long. The V and J ends lost 0 bases and 8 bases respectively, with 10 bases between them. The CDR3 nucleotides read TGTGCCAGCAGCTTAGCGTCAGGCCGGGGCTACACCTTC. It translates to CASSLASGRGYTF.

Turning to this clonotype: The junction and the germline gene differ at one end; a read error may be behind it. This chain links TRBV19 with TRBJ2-1; 7 bases match TRBD2. This CDR3 contains 13 residues. Germline V gene lookup returns CDR1 LNHDA and CDR2 SQIVND (reference sequence). The CDR3 nucleotides are TGTGCCACCTCGACTAGCTCCCACAATGAGCAGTTCTTC. This translates into CATSTSSHNEQFF.

This clonotype turned up a few times. V is TRBV6-2 or TRBV6-3 and J is TRBJ1-3, with TRBD1 matching over 7 bases. The trim removed 5 bases at V and 0 bases at J, leaving 4 bases unmatched. Germline V gene data show CDR1 as MNHEY and CDR2 as SVGEGT. The CDR3 is 15 amino acids. CDR3: CASSRDSYSGNTIYF. The DNA for the CDR3 is TGTGCCAGCAGTCGGGACAGCTACTCTGGAAACACCATATATTTT.

The chain links TRBV20-1 to TRBJ1-1, with D perhaps matching TRBD1 (6 bases). Trimming left V 0 bases short and J 0 bases short, with 11 bases between. The germline CDR1 and CDR2 sequences are DFQATT and SNEGSKA (reference sequence). The CDR3 covers 15 residues. The CDR3 region has the DNA TGCAGTGCTAGAGAAACAGGGAGGCTGAACACTGAAGCTTTCTTT. This encodes CSARETGRLNTEAFF.

This clonotype was detected only a few times. This chain uses TRBV6-2 or TRBV6-3 with TRBJ2-7; TRBD1 agrees at 9 bases. The CDR3 is 17 residues long. CDR1 and CDR2 from the germline V gene are MNHEY and SVGEGT. J gave up 2 bases and V 2 bases, and 10 bases lay outside the gene matches. The CDR3 protein is CASSYPMGQGATYEQYF. The CDR3 DNA follows: TGTGCCAGCAGTTACCCCATGGGACAGGGCGCGACCTACGAGCAGTACTTC.

The V and J genes are TRBV20-1 and TRBJ2-7; 7 nucleotides agree with TRBD2. V trimming: 1 base; J trimming: 2 bases; junction bases outside the gene matches: 8. This CDR3 has 15 residues. Looked up from germline, CDR1 is DFQATT and CDR2 is SNEGSKA (reference sequence). The CDR3: CSARAAGTTAYEQYF. CDR3 bases: TGCAGTGCTAGAGCGGCCGGGACTACCGCCTACGAGCAGTACTTC.

The chain is built from TRBV27 and TRBJ1-2; D perhaps matches TRBD1 (5 bases). The CDR3 has 14 residues. CDR1 MNHEY and CDR2 SMNVEV come from the germline V gene (reference sequence). The V end was cut by 6 bases, the J end by 4 bases, with 15 bases between. The CDR3 coding sequence is TGTGCCAGCAGAGAGGTAGGGGCGGGCTATGGCTACACCTTC. Translating gives CASREVGAGYGYTF.

The rearrangement joins TRBV4-1 to TRBJ1-2, with a tentative D call TRBD1 (5 bases). V was cut by 0 bases and J by 8 bases, with 13 bases left in between. Germline CDR1 is MGHRA and CDR2 is YSYEKL. The CDR3 runs to 14 residues. DNA for the CDR3: TGCGCCAGCAGCCAAGATAATAGGGGTCGGGGCTACACCTTC. It translates to CASSQDNRGRGYTF.